This T cell receptor beta chain was captured in a study of cytomegalovirus exposure and HLA in healthy donors (dated by TCRdb to 2016 to 2017). For the wider study: An earlier analysis of approximately 550 of the donors reported about 250 Gb of sequence data and 120 million or so unique TCR beta sequences from 150 million to 200 million T cells. Approximately 310 gigabases of sequencing data and tens of millions of unique TCR sequences were included in an early release covering roughly 600 HLA-typed donors. An earlier analysis of several hundred of the donors used high-throughput TCR beta sequencing to judge whether each TCR beta V gene segment behaved as functional or pseudogenic. Besides the first cohort of approximately 670 subjects, a separate validation cohort made up of 120 different subjects was used. Using immunosequencing, the study profiled T cell repertoires from fewer than 850 subjects and related those repertoires to cytomegalovirus serostatus. A later genetic analysis used genome-wide SNP genotypes for about three fifths of the 666 donors, treating that subset as a discovery cohort. Typing coverage varied by locus: 629-630 donors for A, B, C, DRB1 and DQB1; roughly 500 for DQA1; over 600 for DPA1; approximately 470 for DPB1. Among the roughly 410 genotyped donors, 81% belonged to the genetic ancestry cluster associated with self-reported Caucasian donors. A later analysis re-analyzed previously published TCR beta repertoires from about 730 donors and added high-resolution HLA genotyping to study TCR occurrence patterns. The later analysis used no new phenotypic data to find candidate immune exposures, relying instead on TCR beta sequences and their occurrence across donors. The study aimed to test whether cataloging public T cell receptors could reveal signatures of past pathogen exposure. Across roughly 420 genotyped donors of the cohort, an average of roughly 200,000 unique TCR beta nucleotide sequences per donor were sequenced, and roughly 17% of those sequences were non-productive. Alongside the repertoire data, information on donor age, sex, ethnicity and CMV serostatus was compiled. Class I and class II HLA loci were covered by the typing at four-digit resolution. Every discovery cohort repertoire had been produced on one sequencing platform. To predict cytomegalovirus infection status, the study brought together high-throughput TCR immunosequencing, statistical association of individual TCRs with disease status, and machine learning. Four or five DR-DQ haplotypes were treated as single units for association and clustering because of strong linkage in the cohort. Overall study results and their limits: It was suggested by the authors that the approach could potentially be generalized to other disease states and immunological phenotypes. A cluster of highly shared sequence variants was judged likely to be a technical artifact of the sequencing pipeline. A later analysis found that HLA-associated TCR beta chains were more clonally expanded and had lower generation probabilities than equally common non-associated chains. Correlated functional status among segregating V segments might reflect linkage disequilibrium, but an unknown experimental factor could not be ruled out. A later analysis reported that several top co-occurrence clusters appeared linked to parvovirus B19, influenza, CMV and Epstein-Barr virus. When HLA alleles, especially DR and DQ, strongly co-occurred, attributing TCR associations to individual alleles was difficult. The classifier was reported to diagnose cytomegalovirus status with high specificity and sensitivity in both the original cohort and the validation cohort. Roughly uniform sequencing depth across donors was assumed in presence/absence analyses, although this assumption may not hold. A later analysis associated 15,000 to 20,000 TCR beta sequences with specific HLA alleles at a false discovery rate of 0.05. For the cohort, immune exposure information was limited to CMV serostatus. A further reported finding was that TCR beta sequences accurately predicted the HLA-A and HLA-B alleles for most subjects in the first cohort. An association between a missense DCLRE1C variant and V-gene and J-gene trimming of TCR beta chains was found in a later genetic analysis and replicated in an independent cohort. The study listed 150 to 200 TCR beta chains as associated with cytomegalovirus. While some public TCRs were present in many individuals, most TCR sequences turned up only very rarely across donors. In an earlier analysis of over 550 of the donors, most TCR beta V segments were observed in productive rearrangements about 90% or about 30% of the time, broadly matching IMGT annotations. This cohort had only TCR beta chains sequenced, and the lack of alpha or paired-chain data limited which features could be detected. According to a later analysis, most CMV-associated TCR beta chains appeared to be HLA-restricted, and the HLA associations seemed to be driven largely by CMV exposure. In a later genetic analysis, fewer N-insertions in productive TCRs were reported among donors in an Asian-associated ancestry cluster than the roughly 710-donor mean. Three of the identified cytomegalovirus-associated TCR beta chains were confirmed in vitro to be specific for cytomegalovirus antigens. Seventeen rarely observed V segments, including chromosome 9 orphons, were excluded from the earlier analysis of several hundred of the donors because counts were too low. In a later analysis, TCR association rates were found to vary across HLA loci, with the most associated TCRs seen for DRB1 alleles and the fewest for HLA-C alleles. Because HLA typing was unavailable for some donors at each locus, only the typed subset was used in association tests. Because the 87-base-pair reads could not distinguish some IMGT-functional V segments, including TRBV6-2 and TRBV6-3, those segments were excluded.

In total, approximately 610 healthy bone marrow donors made up the cohort. At the time of sampling, every cohort member was nominally healthy, though immune exposures that went unrecorded were likely present. The donor tested CMV seronegative, placing the donor among the 350 or so seronegative members of the cohort. A peripheral blood sample was provided by each donor, and peripheral blood mononuclear cells were used for TCR beta sequencing. The Qiagen DNeasy Blood Extraction Kit was used to extract genomic DNA from the blood cell samples. Including the terminal cysteine and phenylalanine, the CDR3 comprises 15 residues. Only the CDR3 DNA stays, 45 bases, in frame from base 1. CDR1 and CDR2 are read off the germline V gene (reference sequence) as MNHEY and SMNVEV. Trimming at the junction amounts to 4 bases on V and 0 bases on J, and the germline ends lie 12 bases apart. This clone was counted only a few times. There is no known antigen for this receptor. Base qualities are not at hand, and no much larger clone is one base apart.

To prepare the library, the immunoSEQ multiplex PCR assay was applied. For the multiplex PCR, a mixture combining 60 forward primers for TCR Vbeta segments and 13 reverse primers for TCR Jbeta segments was used. The CDR3 region of rearranged TCR beta genes was amplified from genomic DNA by a multiplex PCR assay. The Illumina HiSeq System was used to sequence the amplified TCR beta libraries as 87-base-pair reads. Regarding the original processing steps: A later analysis counted about 80 million unique TCR beta chains across the 650 to 700 repertoires, and roughly 9.9 million of these chains were shared by at least two donors. Raw reads were error-corrected and collapsed into unique sequences by a nearest-neighbor algorithm in which closely related sequences were merged to remove PCR and sequencing errors. Alignment of CDR3 sequences to IMGT reference sequences was used to assign V, D and J gene segments. For a sequence to be retained, at least a six-nucleotide match to both a V gene segment and a J gene segment was required. Rearrangements were classified as productive when the CDR3 lacked stop codons and remained in frame with V and J, and all other rearrangements were classified as non-productive. Following IMGT convention, CDR3 was defined as the stretch from the second conserved V-encoded cysteine up to the conserved J-encoded phenylalanine. The earlier analysis of some 600 of the donors excluded sequences that lacked an unambiguous match to a single V gene segment. In an earlier analysis of several hundred of the donors, V segments were called functional above 56.7% productive rearrangements and were called segregating when the between-donor standard deviation exceeded 5%. A statistical classification framework was built for diagnosing cytomegalovirus status from the catalog of TCR beta chain sequences. A later analysis assigned V and J genes by comparing TCR nucleotide sequences with IMGT/GENE-DB human TR gene sequences. Using the TCRdist pipeline, a later analysis assigned CDR3 sequences along with most-parsimonious VDJ recombination scenarios. A later analysis defined each TCR beta chain by its CDR3 amino acid sequence plus V-gene family, and excluded reads lacking a unique V-gene family. To address suspected cross-contamination and a sequencing artifact, a later analysis removed a few hundred highly shared, low-generation-probability nucleotide sequences. In a later analysis, a clonal expansion index was calculated for each public chain from normalized within-repertoire ranks of inferred template counts. A later analysis computed generation probabilities with a VDJ recombination model fitted to out-of-frame rearrangements, and checked the results against IGoR. Hypergeometric tests were used in a later analysis to score TCR-TCR, TCR-HLA and TCR-CMV co-occurrence, with a repertoire-size bias correction applied to the TCR pairs. A later analysis estimated false discovery rates by permuting HLA or CMV assignments 20 times. In a later analysis, co-occurring TCRs were grouped with DBSCAN, and TCRdist sequence similarity was added when clustering was performed within HLA-allele-positive subsets. For co-occurrence clustering, repertoires with fewer than 30,000 or more than 120,000 public chains were excluded, along with about five repertoires with anomalous nucleotide sharing. The immuneACCESS repertoire file appears here via TCRdb, limited to in-frame rearrangements. These files lack a portion of the clones; in checked studies, under half of the deficit traces to unresolved V genes, and the cause of the others is not known. V and J calls and clone size follow that table, whereas D and trimming were derived from the DNA. The sample table holds 200,000 or so clones, of which approximately 78% were seen once. Less than 3.5% of the sample is in the top ten clones.

Source material: PBMCs. The sequence joins TRBV27 to TRBJ1-1, with the D segment identity uncertain. The TCR sequence derives from a woman between 40 and 50 years old in good health and CMV-seronegative. The nucleotide sequence is given as TGTGCCAGCAGTTACAATTGGGAGATGAACACTGAAGCTTTCTTT. This codes for CASSYNWEMNTEAFF.